The 24 T cell receptor beta chains below were found in one sample sequenced in a study of spatial heterogeneity in lung cancer (dated by TCRdb to the late 2010s). Libraries were made using 5' RACE. Reads for this sample came from a NextSeq 500. The public sequencing data were trimmed at Q25 with fastp and processed into clonotypes with MiXCR by TCRdb, which kept only in-frame beta chains. CDR3 protein duplicates are merged, each entry listing the most common genes and DNA. The sample table lists 7,500 to 8,000 distinct CDR3 sequences, approximately 9.9% of them with a count of one. The ten biggest clones cover around 25% of the sample. Read against the paper, the sample's time point label means: sample taken at primary tumor resection. Sequencing used normal lung tissue next to the tumor, obtained at surgery. These receptors originate from a male donor with early-stage non-small cell lung cancer.

This clonotype has at least ten counts. V gene TRBV5-1 combines with J gene TRBJ2-5; D is undetermined. V lost 2 bases and J 1 base, leaving 0 bases between the germline ends. Per the germline V gene, CDR1 is SGHRS and CDR2 is YFSETQ. This CDR3 has 11 residues. The CDR3 protein is CASSFQETQYF. The CDR3 region has the DNA TGCGCCAGCAGCTTCCAAGAGACCCAGTACTTC.

This clonotype was picked up many times. The chain uses TRBV24-1 and TRBJ2-2, with 8 bases identical to TRBD1. The CDR3 has 15 amino acids. Germline V gene sequence: CDR1 KGHDR, CDR2 SFDVKD. Trimming removed 10 bases from V and 7 bases from J; junction bases left unmatched: 13. CDR3 sequence (DNA): TGTGCCACTGATAGAGGACAGGGCTCCCACGGGGAGCTGTTTTTT. Protein: CATDRGQGSHGELFF.

In this sample, this clonotype turned up many times. V is TRBV12-3 or TRBV12-4 and J is TRBJ2-2; D ambiguous. V gave up 2 bases and J gave up 4 bases, with 5 bases separating them. The CDR3 loop spans 13 amino acids. The CDR3 nucleotides read TGTGCCAGCAGTTTAAGTCTCACCGGGGAGCTGTTTTTT. It is translated as CASSLSLTGELFF.

This clonotype was counted many times. The V call is TRBV20-1, the J call TRBJ2-7; D call uncertain. The V end was cut by 5 bases, the J end by 0 bases, with 14 bases between. The CDR3 is 14 amino acids. Looked up from germline, CDR1 is DFQATT and CDR2 is SNEGSKA (reference sequence). CDR3 sequence: CSARPKGTSYEQYF. The CDR3 DNA sequence: TGCAGTGCTCGGCCGAAGGGCACCTCCTACGAGCAGTACTTC.

The sample holds many counts of this clonotype. The genes are TRBV9 and TRBJ2-7; D is perhaps TRBD1 (6 bases). V was pared by 4 bases and J by 3 bases, with 20 bases between. Germline CDR1 reads SGDLS; CDR2 reads YYNGEE. The CDR3 has 16 amino acids. CDR3 sequence reads: CASSPSPGQQDYEQYF. The DNA for the CDR3 is TGTGCCAGCAGCCCAAGCCCGGGACAACAAGACTACGAGCAGTACTTC.

This clonotype showed up many times. This rearrangement joins TRBV7-9 to TRBJ2-2; D ambiguous. This CDR3 region has 13 residues. Germline V gene data show CDR1 as SEHNR and CDR2 as FQNEAQ (reference sequence). Trimming shortened V by 2 bases and J by 5 bases, and 6 bases separated the two germline ends. The CDR3 nucleotides read TGTGCCAGCAGCTTACGAGAGACCGGGGAGCTGTTTTTT. Its protein product is CASSLRETGELFF.

This clonotype was seen repeatedly, ten times or more. J is TRBJ1-4 and V is TRBV5-1; D possibly corresponds to TRBD1 (5 bases). V lost 6 bases to trimming and J lost 6 bases, with 15 bases between them. The CDR3 consists of 14 residues. From germline, CDR1 is SGHRS and CDR2 YFSETQ. The CDR3 region is CASKLNRGDEKLFF. The CDR3 coding sequence is TGCGCCAGCAAGCTTAATAGGGGAGATGAAAAACTGTTTTTT. The whole variable domain, remainder taken from reference TRBV5-1 and TRBJ1-4, is KAGVTQTPRYLIKTRGQQVTLSCSPISGHRSVSWYQQTPGQGLQFLFEYFSETQRNKGNFPGRFSGRQFSNSRSEMNVSTLELGDSALYLCASKLNRGDEKLFFGSGTQLSVL.

This clonotype was found many times. The genes are TRBV7-3 and TRBJ2-7, with 11 nucleotides matching TRBD2. The CDR3 covers 14 residues. V was pared by 2 bases and J by 4 bases, with 1 base of the junction left unmatched. Germline V gene sequence: CDR1 SGHTA, CDR2 FQGTGA. In DNA form, the CDR3 reads TGTGCCAGCAGCTTAGCTAGCGGGGGGTACGAGCAGTACTTC. It specifies CASSLASGGYEQYF.

This clonotype turned up a few times. The CDR3 DNA sequence: TGCAGTGCCCCTGCCCCAGGGGGAAATCAGCCCCAGCATTTT. This translates into CSAPAPGGNQPQHF. The chain joins TRBV20-1 to TRBJ1-5; 7 positions agree with TRBD1. Trimming cost V 6 bases and J 4 bases; bases outside gene matches: 9. The CDR3 extends over 14 amino acids. CDR1 and CDR2 (germline): DFQATT, SNEGSKA (reference sequence).

This clonotype was recorded at least ten times. This chain uses TRBV2 with TRBJ2-5; a possible D gene is TRBD2 (6 bases). The CDR3 covers 13 residues. Germline lookup yields CDR1 SNHLY and CDR2 FYNNEI. V lost 7 bases and J lost 3, with 12 bases in between. This CDR3 is CASKRAREETQYF. CDR3 coding DNA: TGTGCCAGCAAGCGGGCTAGAGAAGAGACCCAGTACTTC.

This clonotype is termed medium-sized. The V gene is TRBV7-2, the J gene TRBJ2-3, with a weak D call TRBD2 (5 bases). The germline CDR1 and CDR2 sequences are SGHTA and FQGNSA. V was shortened by 5 bases and J by 2 bases, with 8 bases between the two germline ends. This CDR3 contains 13 residues. CDR3 sequence: CASSLRDTDTQYF. CDR3 bases: TGTGCCAGCAGCCTGAGGGACACAGATACGCAGTATTTT.

This clonotype was counted at least ten times. The CDR3 reads CASSWSGGQQPQHF. The CDR3 nucleotides read TGTGCCAGCAGTTGGAGCGGGGGGCAACAGCCCCAGCATTTT. V usage is TRBV6-2 or TRBV6-3 and J usage is TRBJ1-5; D might be TRBD1 (6 bases). CDR1 and CDR2 (germline): MNHEY, SVGEGT. The V gene lost 4 bases and the J gene lost 7 bases, with 14 bases spanning the gap. The CDR3 spans 14 residues.

This clonotype was seen at least ten times. The V and J genes are TRBV7-2 and TRBJ2-7; TRBD2 is a possible D gene (5 bases). V was pared by 5 bases and J by 0 bases, with 14 bases between. This CDR3 spans 15 amino acids. Germline V gene sequence: CDR1 SGHTA, CDR2 FQGNSA. The CDR3 DNA sequence: TGTGCCAGCAGCCTAGGACTCATTTCCTCCTACGAGCAGTACTTC. This encodes CASSLGLISSYEQYF.

This chain links TRBV29-1 with TRBJ1-2; 9 nucleotides line up with TRBD1. CDR3 length equals 13 residues. Trimming removed 2 bases from V and 7 bases from J; junction bases left unmatched: 5. Per germline, CDR1 SQVTM and CDR2 ANQGSEA. In DNA, the CDR3 is TGCAGCGTTGAAAAGGACAGGGGAAGTGGCTACACCTTC. Translating gives CSVEKDRGSGYTF. The full variable domain, its missing parts supplied by reference TRBV29-1 and TRBJ1-2, is SAVISQKPSRDICQRGTSLTIQCQVDSQVTMMFWYRQQPGQSLTLIATANQGSEATYESGFVIDKFPISRPNLTFSTLTVSNMSPEDSSIYLCSVEKDRGSGYTFGSGTRLTVV.

This clonotype was counted ten times or more. This rearrangement joins TRBV6-2 or TRBV6-3 to TRBJ2-2; 9 bases map to TRBD1. This CDR3 contains 16 residues. In germline, CDR1 is MNHEY, CDR2 SVGEGT. J was trimmed by 5 bases and V by 0 bases; bases with no gene match: 4. CDR3 sequence: CASSYSEQGATGELFF. The CDR3 region has the DNA TGTGCCAGCAGTTACTCGGAACAGGGGGCGACCGGGGAGCTGTTTTTT.

The CDR3 coding sequence is TGTGCCAGCAGAGAGGGATTCACGGAGACCCAGTACTTC. Its translation is CASREGFTETQYF. The chain carries TRBV6-1 and TRBJ2-5, with TRBD2 as a possible D gene (5 bases). With 6 bases removed from V and 5 bases from J, the gap between germline ends came to 13 bases. Germline V lookup: CDR1 MNHNS, CDR2 SASEGT. The CDR3 sequence is 13 residues long.

This clonotype came up a few times. This sequence joins TRBV10-3 and TRBJ2-1; no clear D. V was cut by 11 bases and J by 7 bases, with 18 bases left in between. CDR1 ENHRY and CDR2 SYGVKD come from the germline V gene. This CDR3 is 13 amino acids long. CDR3 DNA sequence: TGTGCCGGACGGACGACTTGGGATAATGAGCAGTTCTTC. The encoded protein is CAGRTTWDNEQFF.

This clonotype was seen at least ten times. The chain recombines TRBV12-3 or TRBV12-4 with TRBJ2-5, with 7 bases aligning to TRBD2. The V and J ends lost 0 bases and 5 bases, in that order; junction bases with no gene match: 3. The CDR3 is 14 amino acids. CDR3 residues: CASSLAGGPETQYF. In nucleotides, the CDR3 is TGTGCCAGCAGTTTAGCGGGAGGGCCTGAGACCCAGTACTTC.

Many counts were recorded for this clonotype. The chain employs TRBV5-1 and TRBJ1-5, with 9 nucleotides matching TRBD1. The CDR3 is 15 amino acids. Trimming at V came to 0 bases and at J to 4 bases, leaving 2 bases not matched to a gene. Germline-derived CDR1 and CDR2 are SGHRS and YFSETQ. The CDR3 loop is CASSLGGTGNQPQHF. CDR3 bases: TGCGCCAGCAGCTTGGGAGGGACAGGGAATCAGCCCCAGCATTTT.

This clonotype was detected many times. V and J are TRBV29-1 and TRBJ2-7; 8 bases agree with TRBD1. The J segment lost 5 bases and the V segment lost 1 base, leaving 7 bases of the junction unmatched. CDR1 and CDR2 from the germline V gene are SQVTM and ANQGSEA. The CDR3 runs to 14 residues. The CDR3 protein is CSVEGAGQVNEQYF. The CDR3 region has the DNA TGCAGCGTTGAAGGTGCGGGACAGGTAAACGAGCAGTACTTC.

This clonotype was counted at least ten times. The gene calls are TRBV6-5 and TRBJ1-1; D remains ambiguous. Germline V gives CDR1 MNHEY, CDR2 SVGAGI. There are 13 residues in the CDR3. The germline V and J ends were trimmed by 5 bases and 9 bases, with 16 bases remaining between them. The CDR3 loop is CASSTVGKLQAFF. CDR3 nucleotide sequence: TGTGCCAGCAGTACCGTCGGGAAGCTCCAAGCTTTCTTT.

The chain combines TRBV28 with TRBJ2-3; D not certain. V shed 3 bases and J shed 0 bases, with 7 bases lying between them. The CDR3 consists of 14 residues. The V gene's germline CDR1 is MDHEN and CDR2 SYDVKM. The CDR3 spells CASSFWRSTDTQYF. CDR3 DNA: TGTGCCAGCAGTTTCTGGCGGAGCACAGATACGCAGTATTTT.

Many counts were recorded for this clonotype. The J gene is TRBJ2-1, the V gene TRBV15; 11 bases line up with TRBD2. This CDR3 comprises 16 residues. CDR1 and CDR2 from the germline V gene are LNHNV and YYDKDF (reference sequence). Trimming removed 2 bases from V and 6 bases from J; junction bases left unmatched: 6. CDR3 sequence: CATSRSGLAALNEQFF. CDR3 bases: TGTGCCACCAGCAGATCGGGACTAGCGGCACTCAATGAGCAGTTCTTC.

This clonotype was picked up many times. The chain joins TRBV6-1 to TRBJ2-7; D uncertain. The CDR3 length is 15 residues. Germline V gene data show CDR1 as MNHNS and CDR2 as SASEGT. V dropped 2 bases and J dropped 2 bases, with 13 bases sitting between them. The CDR3 DNA sequence: TGTGCCAGCAGTGAAATAGGCAGAATTCCCTACGAGCAGTACTTC. It encodes CASSEIGRIPYEQYF.